The 9 T cell receptor beta chains listed next were all sequenced from one sample in a study of patients and donors after allogeneic stem cell transplantation. TCRdb fed the RT-PCR reads into MiXCR, producing one record per CDR3 protein. The data show 87,000 or so distinct CDR3 sequences, roughly 5.2% seen once. Specimen: blood, either unsorted or a sorted T cell fraction (not recorded which). The receptors derive from a human donor who was either an allogeneic HSCT recipient or a stem cell or donor lymphocyte infusion donor (not recorded which). It is not recorded whose cells these are; they may come from a transplant donor.

This clonotype was seen many times. The rearrangement uses TRBV27 and TRBJ2-1; 8 nucleotides agree with TRBD1. Looked up from germline, CDR1 is MNHEY and CDR2 is SMNVEV (reference sequence). The CDR3 extends over 16 amino acids. Trimming removed 6 bases from V and 0 bases from J; junction bases left unmatched: 7. DNA of the CDR3: TGTGCCAGCAGCCAGGCAGGGGGCCTCTCCTACAATGAGCAGTTCTTC. Amino acid sequence: CASSQAGGLSYNEQFF.

The chain uses TRBV9 and TRBJ2-3, with 7 bases identical to TRBD1. Germline V lookup: CDR1 SGDLS, CDR2 YYNGEE. V shed 4 bases, J shed 7 bases, and the junction held 6 bases outside the gene matches. The CDR3 runs to 13 residues. The CDR3 reads CASSPSTGHTQYF. The CDR3 DNA is TGTGCCAGCAGCCCCTCGACAGGGCATACGCAGTATTTT.

This clonotype occurred many times. The V and J genes are TRBV7-6 and TRBJ2-3; possibly TRBD1 for D (6 bases). Per the germline V gene, CDR1 is SGHVS and CDR2 is FNYEAQ. Trimming cost V 5 bases and J 0 bases, with 12 bases left between them. This CDR3 contains 15 residues. The CDR3 reads CASSLQGYSTDTQYF. CDR3 sequence (DNA): TGTGCCAGCAGCCTACAGGGTTATAGCACAGATACGCAGTATTTT.

The table lists this clonotype with many counts. An end of the junction does not agree with germline; a read error may underlie this. This chain uses TRBV12-3 or TRBV12-4 with TRBJ2-5; D tentatively fits TRBD1 or TRBD2 (5 bases each). The CDR3 extends over 13 amino acids. The CDR3 DNA reads as TGTGCCAGCAGTTTAGACGGGACCACCGCAATCGGCTTC. Protein product: CASSLDGTTAIGF.

Many counts were recorded for this clonotype. The chain has TRBV5-1 and TRBJ2-1; 7 bases align to TRBD1. V trimming: 0 bases; J trimming: 7 bases; junction bases outside the gene matches: 4. Germline-derived CDR1 and CDR2 are SGHRS and YFSETQ. The CDR3 totals 14 residues. The CDR3 nucleotides read TGCGCCAGCAGCTTGGAGGGCAGGGGGAATGAGCAGTTCTTC. It translates to CASSLEGRGNEQFF. The full variable domain, rest sourced from reference TRBV5-1 and TRBJ2-1, is KAGVTQTPRYLIKTRGQQVTLSCSPISGHRSVSWYQQTPGQGLQFLFEYFSETQRNKGNFPGRFSGRQFSNSRSEMNVSTLELGDSALYLCASSLEGRGNEQFFGPGTRLTVL.

This clonotype was found a few times. This chain joins TRBV20-1 and TRBJ2-2; either TRBD1 or TRBD2 may fit D (5 bases each). The CDR3 loop spans 13 amino acids. V lost 5 bases to trimming and J lost 3 bases, with 10 bases between them. From germline, CDR1 is DFQATT and CDR2 SNEGSKA (reference sequence). In DNA, the CDR3 is TGCAGTGCTGGGGACCCTTACACCGGGGAGCTGTTTTTT. This sequence encodes CSAGDPYTGELFF.

This clonotype was detected many times. The chain recombines TRBV6-5 with TRBJ2-4, with D possibly called TRBD1 or TRBD2 (5 bases each). With 4 bases removed from V and 8 bases from J, the gap between germline ends came to 15 bases. CDR3 size: 14 residues. CDR1 and CDR2 (germline): MNHEY, SVGAGI. CDR3 sequence (DNA): TGTGCCAGCAGTTGGGACGGCCGGCAGCACATTCAGTACTTC. Protein sequence: CASSWDGRQHIQYF.

The J gene is TRBJ1-4, the V gene TRBV29-1; D is uncertain. Looked up from germline, CDR1 is SQVTM and CDR2 is ANQGSEA. The CDR3 extends over 12 amino acids. Trimming left V 4 bases short and J 8 bases short, with 11 bases between. CDR3 amino acids: CSVGRGSEKLFF. DNA for the CDR3: TGCAGCGTTGGGCGGGGTTCGGAAAAACTGTTTTTT.

This clonotype was observed at least ten times. The rearrangement uses TRBV7-9 and TRBJ2-7; D gene uncertain. With 2 bases removed from V and 3 bases from J, the gap between germline ends came to 11 bases. Looked up from germline, CDR1 is SEHNR and CDR2 is FQNEAQ (reference sequence). This CDR3 spans 14 amino acids. The CDR3, as DNA: TGTGCCAGCAGCTTAACGCAGAACCTCTACGAGCAGTACTTC. This encodes CASSLTQNLYEQYF.